The 15 T cell receptor beta chains below all came from one sample that was sequenced in a study of T cells expressing NK-cell markers. TCRdb re-analyzed the 5' RACE reads; it lists each CDR3 protein once, without DNA. The table gives 250,000 to 300,000 distinct CDR3 sequences; the top ten clones make up 0.39% of it. Material for sequencing was blood T cells: a sorted CD56 or NKG2C T cell subset, CD4+ or CD8+ T cells, or bulk PBMC T cells (not recorded which). All receptors come from a man between 18 and 29 years old in good health.

This rearrangement joins TRBV5-1 to TRBJ2-1; the TRBD2 assignment by TCRdb is unverifiable without DNA. CDR3 length equals 13 residues. Germline values: CDR1 SGHRS, CDR2 YFSETQ. The CDR3 reads CASSLGGYNEQFF.

The rearrangement uses TRBV14 and TRBJ2-1; the TCRdb D gene call, TRBD1, has no DNA to confirm it. The CDR3 spans 16 residues. CDR1 and CDR2 (germline): SGHDN, FVKESK. This CDR3 reads CASSQAGGRTYNEQFF.

This sequence joins TRBV5-1 and TRBJ1-1. Germline CDR1 reads SGHRS; CDR2 reads YFSETQ. The CDR3 loop spans 14 amino acids. CDR3 protein: CASSDQGLNTEAFF. Together with reference TRBV5-1 and TRBJ1-1, the CDR3 gives the full variable domain: KAGVTQTPRYLIKTRGQQVTLSCSPISGHRSVSWYQQTPGQGLQFLFEYFSETQRNKGNFPGRFSGRQFSNSRSEMNVSTLELGDSALYLCASSDQGLNTEAFFGQGTRLTVV.

The chain couples TRBV5-1 to TRBJ2-3; the TCRdb D gene call, TRBD1, has no DNA to confirm it. The CDR3 sequence is 18 residues long. CDR1 is SGHRS, CDR2 YFSETQ, per germline. CDR3 protein: CASSLFRSQGADTDTQYF.

The rearrangement uses TRBV6-1 and TRBJ2-3; there is no DNA to check the TCRdb D call of TRBD1. Germline CDR1 is MNHNS and CDR2 is SASEGT. This CDR3 has 14 amino acids. The chain's CDR3 is CASTLTLSTDTQYF.

The chain links TRBV12-3 or TRBV12-4 to TRBJ2-5. The CDR3 contains 12 residues. The CDR3 is CASSLARKTQYF.

The chain couples TRBV5-6 to TRBJ2-7; TCRdb designates TRBD2, a call that cannot be tested without DNA. The germline CDR1 and CDR2 sequences are SGHDT and YYEEEE. The CDR3 covers 13 residues. This CDR3 reads CASSLLAGHEQYF.

The V call is TRBV5-1, the J call TRBJ2-3; TCRdb selects TRBD1, and the lack of DNA leaves this call unchecked. The CDR3 is 16 amino acids. The V gene's germline CDR1 is SGHRS and CDR2 YFSETQ. This chain's CDR3 is CASSLYQGQLSNTQYF. The full variable domain, completed using reference TRBV5-1 and TRBJ2-3, is KAGVTQTPRYLIKTRGQQVTLSCSPISGHRSVSWYQQTPGQGLQFLFEYFSETQRNKGNFPGRFSGRQFSNSRSEMNVSTLELGDSALYLCASSLYQGQLSNTQYFGPGTRLTVL.

V and J are TRBV29-1 and TRBJ2-1; TCRdb selects TRBD2, and the lack of DNA leaves this call unchecked. CDR3 length: 15 residues. Germline V gene data show CDR1 as SQVTM and CDR2 as ANQGSEA. The CDR3 spells CSAYLAGGNYNEQFF.

CDR3 region: CSVEPHNEQFF. The chain combines TRBV29-1 with TRBJ2-1. CDR3 length: 11 residues. The germline V gene encodes CDR1 SQVTM and CDR2 ANQGSEA.

This sequence joins TRBV10-3 and TRBJ2-5; lacking DNA, the TRBD1 call made by TCRdb goes unchecked. Germline-derived CDR1 and CDR2 are ENHRY and SYGVKD. CDR3 size: 14 residues. CDR3 residues: CAISELRGKETQYF.

The chain links TRBV12-3 or TRBV12-4 to TRBJ2-1; TCRdb outputs TRBD1, but without DNA this stays unchecked. There are 14 residues in the CDR3. The CDR3 sequence: CASSPSGGNNEQFF.

The chain recombines TRBV19 with TRBJ1-1; TCRdb proposes TRBD1, but this gene call is untestable without DNA. Germline assignment: CDR1 LNHDA and CDR2 SQIVND (reference sequence). The CDR3 has 14 amino acids. The CDR3 sequence is CASKPGRSNTEAFF.

The chain joins TRBV5-1 to TRBJ2-1; as DNA is missing, the TRBD2 call by TCRdb cannot be tested. This CDR3 has 15 amino acids. In germline, CDR1 is SGHRS, CDR2 YFSETQ. The CDR3 sequence is CASSYLAGGIDEQFF.

The chain carries TRBV5-1 and TRBJ1-1. The CDR3 contains 13 residues. Per the germline V gene, CDR1 is SGHRS and CDR2 is YFSETQ. This chain's CDR3 is CASIGLMNTEAFF.